The 30 T cell receptor beta chains in this list originate from one sample, sequenced in a study of CD8 T cells in Susac syndrome. The RNA, 0.5 to 1 ug, was put through reverse transcription using random hexamers. From the immunoSEQ multiplex PCR reads, TCRdb called clonotypes with MiXCR, one entry per CDR3 protein. Of a few hundred thousand distinct CDR3 sequences in the sample, 70% to 90% were seen once. The sequencing input was CD8+ T cells from PBMCs. These receptors were obtained from a human donor with multiple sclerosis.

This clonotype occurred once. The V call is TRBV7-9, the J call TRBJ1-1; unclear D gene. This CDR3 is 15 amino acids long. Germline V lookup: CDR1 SEHNR, CDR2 FQNEAQ (reference sequence). Trimming pared 4 bases from V and 0 bases from J, leaving 12 bases between. The CDR3 DNA follows: TGTGCCAGCAGCTCGTCAGGAGGTATGAACACTGAAGCTTTCTTT. Protein: CASSSSGGMNTEAFF.

The chain uses TRBV2 and TRBJ2-1, with D maybe TRBD2 (6 bases). The germline V and J ends were trimmed by 5 bases and 0 bases, with 8 bases remaining between them. The CDR3 loop spans 14 amino acids. From germline, CDR1 is SNHLY and CDR2 FYNNEI. CDR3 amino acids: CASSPGASYNEQFF. DNA of the CDR3: TGTGCCAGCAGTCCGGGAGCCTCCTACAATGAGCAGTTCTTC. The full variable domain, with the rest looked up from reference TRBV2 and TRBJ2-1, is EPEVTQTPSHQVTQMGQEVILRCVPISNHLYFYWYRQILGQKVEFLVSFYNNEISEKSEIFDDQFSVERPDGSNFTLKIRSTKLEDSAMYFCASSPGASYNEQFFGPGTRLTVL.

This chain uses TRBV7-6 with TRBJ2-1; 10 bases are shared with TRBD2. The V segment lost 5 bases and the J segment 2 bases; nucleotides outside the gene matches: 15. The CDR3 covers 19 residues. The germline V gene encodes CDR1 SGHVS and CDR2 FNYEAQ. In DNA form, the CDR3 reads TGTGCCAGCAGCCCGCTTTCCGGGACTAGCGCCGTTCCCTACAATGAGCAGTTCTTC. Its translation: CASSPLSGTSAVPYNEQFF.

About this clonotype: The missing conserved phenylalanine or tryptophan at the end of this CDR3 makes a read error likely. CDR3 DNA: TGCAGCGTTGGGCAGGCGAACTCCTACGAGCAGTACCTC. Protein sequence: CSVGQANSYEQYL. The J gene is TRBJ2-7, the V gene TRBV29-1; D call uncertain. Germline CDR1 reads SQVTM; CDR2 reads ANQGSEA. The V end was cut by 4 bases, the J end by 0 bases, with 10 bases between. CDR3 length: 13 residues.

The chain joins TRBV20-1 to TRBJ2-1; 8 positions match TRBD2. CDR1 is DFQATT, CDR2 SNEGSKA, per germline (reference sequence). The CDR3 totals 13 residues. The trim removed 2 bases at V and 7 bases at J, leaving 4 bases unmatched. CDR3: CSARPGGPNEQFF. CDR3 nucleotides: TGCAGTGCTAGACCGGGAGGGCCAAATGAGCAGTTCTTC.

This rearrangement joins TRBV7-9 to TRBJ2-1; TRBD2 matches at 8 bases. The CDR3 has 16 residues. The ends lost 6 bases at V and 0 bases at J; junction bases unmatched: 7. Per the germline V gene, CDR1 is SEHNR and CDR2 is FQNEAQ (reference sequence). This CDR3 reads CASRLTSGSSYNEQFF. Written as DNA, the CDR3 is TGTGCCAGCAGACTTACTAGCGGCAGCTCCTACAATGAGCAGTTCTTC. The complete variable domain, with remaining parts taken from reference TRBV7-9 and TRBJ2-1, reads DTGVSQNPRHKITKRGQNVTFRCDPISEHNRLYWYRQTLGQGPEFLTYFQNEAQLEKSRLLSDRFSAERPKGSFSTLEIQRTEQGDSAMYLCASRLTSGSSYNEQFFGPGTRLTVL.

The genes are TRBV6-2 or TRBV6-3 and TRBJ1-5; D is possibly TRBD1 (5 bases). V lost 4 bases to trimming and J lost 0 bases, with 22 bases between them. Germline CDR1 and CDR2: MNHEY and SVGEGT. CDR3 size: 19 residues. This chain's CDR3 is CASSSLVKAGGYSNQPQHF. CDR3 nucleotides: TGTGCCAGCAGTTCCCTCGTGAAGGCTGGGGGTTATAGCAATCAGCCCCAGCATTTT.

This clonotype has only one observation. V gene TRBV6-6 combines with J gene TRBJ2-1; a possible D gene is TRBD2 (6 bases). The CDR3 length is 11 residues. CDR1 MNHNY and CDR2 SVGAGI come from the germline V gene (reference sequence). V lost 6 bases and J lost 12, with 12 bases in between. DNA for the CDR3: TGTGCCAGCAGCCACGGGACTCGGCAGTTCTTC. Its translation is CASSHGTRQFF.

The chain carries TRBV7-9 and TRBJ2-7; 7 nucleotides match TRBD1. Losses at the gene ends were 4 bases for V and 5 bases for J; bases not matched to a gene: 8. The CDR3 covers 14 residues. The germline V gene has CDR1 SEHNR and CDR2 FQNEAQ (reference sequence). Written as DNA, the CDR3 is TGTGCCAGCAGCTCCCGACAGGGTGGCAACGAGCAGTACTTC. Protein: CASSSRQGGNEQYF.

The rearrangement uses TRBV27 and TRBJ1-5; D is perhaps TRBD1 (6 bases). CDR3 size: 15 residues. Germline CDR1 MNHEY, CDR2 SMNVEV (reference sequence). Trimming took off 4 bases at V and 6 bases at J, with 16 bases between the two ends. The DNA for the CDR3 is TGTGCCAGCAGTTGGTCGGGGGGCTCTTCTCAGCCCCAGCATTTT. Amino acids: CASSWSGGSSQPQHF.

This chain uses TRBV7-2 with TRBJ2-3, with TRBD1 as a possible D gene (5 bases). Germline CDR1 reads SGHTA; CDR2 reads FQGNSA. Trimming took off 6 bases at V and 6 bases at J, with 19 bases between the two ends. The length of the CDR3 is 15 residues. The CDR3 nucleotides are TGTGCCAGCAGTTTTGTGGTTGGCCCAGGGGATACGCAGTATTTT. It translates to CASSFVVGPGDTQYF.

The chain employs TRBV29-1 and TRBJ2-7, with a tentative D call TRBD2 (6 bases). The CDR3 loop spans 12 amino acids. Germline V gene lookup returns CDR1 SQVTM and CDR2 ANQGSEA. V lost 5 bases to trimming and J lost 4 bases, with 12 bases between them. CDR3 sequence (DNA): TGCAGCGTTCGACCGGGAGTTTACGAGCAGTACTTC. It codes for CSVRPGVYEQYF.

V and J are TRBV5-1 and TRBJ2-1; unclear D gene. The V gene lost 6 bases and the J gene lost 2 bases, with 6 bases spanning the gap. Per germline, CDR1 SGHRS and CDR2 YFSETQ. The CDR3 length is 12 residues. CDR3 DNA: TGCGCCAGCAAAACTCCCTACAATGAGCAGTTCTTC. Translated: CASKTPYNEQFF.

The rearrangement links TRBV3-1 to TRBJ2-2, with 9 nucleotides matching TRBD1. CDR1 is LGHDT, CDR2 YNNKEL, per germline (reference sequence). V was pared by 5 bases and J by 4 bases, with 8 bases of the junction left unmatched. The CDR3 spans 16 residues. The CDR3 region is CASSFTGGYFTGELFF. CDR3 sequence (DNA): TGTGCCAGCAGCTTTACAGGGGGCTACTTCACCGGGGAGCTGTTTTTT.

The chain has TRBV7-2 and TRBJ1-2; D gene uncertain. This CDR3 region has 15 residues. The V gene's germline CDR1 is SGHTA and CDR2 FQGNSA. The V end lost 1 base, the J end lost 2 bases, and 11 bases lay between the germline ends. As DNA, the CDR3 is TGTGCCAGCAGCTTAGTACCAGGTTCGAACTATGGCTACACCTTC. This sequence encodes CASSLVPGSNYGYTF.

The chain joins TRBV5-4 to TRBJ2-2; tentative D call: TRBD1 (5 bases). Trimming cost V 7 bases and J 1 base, with 5 bases left between them. Germline V lookup: CDR1 SGHNT, CDR2 YYREEE (reference sequence). This CDR3 spans 12 amino acids. The CDR3 DNA reads as TGTGCCAGCGGACAGAACACCGGGGAGCTGTTTTTT. Translated: CASGQNTGELFF.

The chain uses TRBV20-1 and TRBJ2-7; the D call may be TRBD1 or TRBD2 (5 bases each). Germline V CDR1 and CDR2: DFQATT, SNEGSKA (reference sequence). The CDR3 is 12 residues long. Trimming removed 6 bases from V and 6 bases from J, with 15 bases in between. The CDR3 region is CSAGASPSEQYF. The CDR3 DNA reads as TGCAGTGCCGGGGCCTCCCCTAGCGAGCAGTACTTC.

The chain combines TRBV27 with TRBJ2-3; 7 positions agree with TRBD1. The ends lost 4 bases at V and 4 bases at J; junction bases unmatched: 14. CDR1 and CDR2 from the germline V gene are MNHEY and SMNVEV (reference sequence). The CDR3 extends over 17 amino acids. The CDR3: CASSSIRTGLLPDTQYF. CDR3 in DNA: TGTGCCAGCAGTTCTATCAGGACAGGCCTCCTCCCAGATACGCAGTATTTT.

The rearrangement joins TRBV25-1 to TRBJ2-5; D is ambiguous. V was shortened by 5 bases and J by 5 bases, with 3 bases between the two germline ends. The CDR3 runs 10 residues. Germline loops: CDR1 MGHDK, CDR2 SYGVNS. The CDR3 coding sequence is TGTGCCAGCAGTCTGGAGACCCAGTACTTC. Amino acid sequence: CASSLETQYF.

The V and J genes are TRBV2 and TRBJ2-1, with 9 bases identical to TRBD2. Germline lookup yields CDR1 SNHLY and CDR2 FYNNEI. The ends lost 4 bases at V and 6 bases at J; junction bases unmatched: 4. The CDR3 has 14 residues. In DNA, the CDR3 is TGTGCCAGCAGTGGCGGGAGGGTCGGCAATGAGCAGTTCTTC. It is translated as CASSGGRVGNEQFF.

The chain has TRBV29-1 and TRBJ2-3; D might be TRBD1 (6 bases). The V and J ends lost 7 bases and 0 bases respectively, with 23 bases between them. The germline V gene has CDR1 SQVTM and CDR2 ANQGSEA. This CDR3 region has 17 residues. The CDR3 sequence is CSAAGTPRTTSTDTQYF. CDR3 nucleotides: TGCAGCGCCGCCGGGACACCTAGAACGACTAGCACAGATACGCAGTATTTT.

The chain is built from TRBV27 and TRBJ2-7, with TRBD1 identical over 8 bases. The junction had 11 bases not matched to a gene; V was cut back by 5 bases and J by 5 bases. This CDR3 contains 15 residues. Germline assignment: CDR1 MNHEY and CDR2 SMNVEV (reference sequence). DNA of the CDR3: TGTGCCAGCAGTCCCAGGACAGGGACACGCGACGAGCAGTACTTC. Amino acid sequence: CASSPRTGTRDEQYF.

With respect to this clonotype: Germline is not matched at one junction end, which may reflect a read error. CDR3 amino acids: CASSVADGRNEQFF. The DNA of the CDR3 is TGTGCCAGCAGCGTAGCTGATGGCAGGAATGAGCAGTTCTTC. The J gene is TRBJ2-1, the V gene TRBV7-9, with D unresolved. This CDR3 comprises 14 residues. The V gene's germline CDR1 is SEHNR and CDR2 FQNEAQ (reference sequence).

The chain has TRBV13 and TRBJ2-5; D unresolved. Germline V gene data show CDR1 as PRHDT and CDR2 as FYEKMQ (reference sequence). This CDR3 has 13 amino acids. V was trimmed by 1 base and J by 5 bases, leaving 8 bases between them. The CDR3 DNA follows: TGTGCCAGCAGCTTAGAATCCGGGGAGACCCAGTACTTC. Protein product: CASSLESGETQYF.

This chain links TRBV28 with TRBJ1-3, with D hard to call. CDR1 and CDR2 (germline): MDHEN, SYDVKM. This CDR3 contains 15 residues. Trimming pared 3 bases from V and 2 bases from J, leaving 11 bases between. The CDR3 bases are TGTGCCAGCAGTTTGAGCACAGCCACTGGAAACACCATATATTTT. This encodes CASSLSTATGNTIYF.

V usage is TRBV24-1 and J usage is TRBJ1-2; D gene ambiguous. Germline-derived CDR1 and CDR2 are KGHDR and SFDVKD. The germline V and J ends were trimmed by 3 bases and 4 bases, with 8 bases remaining between them. This CDR3 spans 13 amino acids. For the CDR3, the DNA is TGTGCCACCAGTGATCCGACGGTCTATGGCTACACCTTC. This gives the protein CATSDPTVYGYTF.

This clonotype occurred once. This rearrangement joins TRBV21-1 to TRBJ2-7. TRBV21-1 is listed as a pseudogene. The CDR3 is 12 residues long. DNA of the CDR3: TGTGCCAGCAGCAAATGCATTAACGAGCAGTACTTC. Protein product: CASSKCINEQYF.

The rearrangement links TRBV6-5 to TRBJ2-7; 9 bases match TRBD2. The trim removed 2 bases at V and 1 base at J, leaving 12 bases unmatched. Germline lookup yields CDR1 MNHEY and CDR2 SVGAGI. The length of the CDR3 is 18 residues. The CDR3: CASSYPSGSGSSSYEQYF. CDR3 DNA: TGTGCCAGCAGTTACCCCTCCGGTAGCGGGAGTAGTTCCTACGAGCAGTACTTC.

The chain has TRBV27 and TRBJ2-4, with 10 bases matching TRBD2. Germline V gene sequence: CDR1 MNHEY, CDR2 SMNVEV (reference sequence). CDR3 length: 14 residues. V shed 5 bases, J shed 6 bases, and the junction held 4 bases outside the gene matches. DNA for the CDR3: TGTGCCAGCAGTGCACGACTAGCGGGAAACATTCAGTACTTC. It yields the protein CASSARLAGNIQYF.

In nucleotides, the CDR3 is TGTGCCAGCATACCCCGATGGAACAATGAGCAGTTCTTC. Translating gives CASIPRWNNEQFF. The rearrangement links TRBV2 to TRBJ2-1; D unresolved. Germline CDR1 SNHLY, CDR2 FYNNEI. The CDR3 length is 13 residues. V lost 7 bases and J 5 bases, leaving 12 bases between the germline ends.